Listed below are T cell receptor beta chains from one sample, sequenced in a study of shared clonotypes between healthy human individuals. Clones were read by immunoSEQ multiplex PCR, and TCRdb kept only the in-frame ones, dropping some. The sample carries 1.6 million or so clones, approximately 97% recorded once. The specimen was naive CD4+ T cells sorted from blood. Receptors originate from a man aged 30-40 years in good health. Each CDR3 is given without its conserved first and last residue.

V gene,J gene,CDR3 protein
TRBV18,TRBJ2-7,ASSRRGEQY
TRBV5-4,TRBJ2-2,ASSSSGRSAGELF
TRBV2,TRBJ2-1,ASSEALRGYEQF
TRBV14,TRBJ2-1,ASSQAGAFYNEQF
TRBV6-5,TRBJ1-1,ASSYSGSMNTEAF
TRBV30,TRBJ2-1,AWRTGRRYNEQF
TRBV25-1,TRBJ2-6,ASAGTPLSGANVLT
TRBV27,TRBJ1-2,ASSLSAQNYGYT
TRBV5-1,TRBJ1-2,ASSLGVLGQGRYGYT
TRBV6-1,TRBJ1-1,ASSEAIRDTEAF
TRBV5-8,TRBJ2-1,ASSPPLGTSGSKDEQF
TRBV5-1,TRBJ1-5,ASSTTGSSNQPQH
TRBV18,TRBJ2-7,ASSAPGRFEQY
TRBV6-5,TRBJ1-2,ASSPQANYGYT
TRBV11-2,TRBJ2-3,ASSFGLAGRTDTQY
TRBV5-5,TRBJ2-7,ASSLVSGARMYEQY
TRBV7-9,TRBJ1-1,ASSVNRNTEAF